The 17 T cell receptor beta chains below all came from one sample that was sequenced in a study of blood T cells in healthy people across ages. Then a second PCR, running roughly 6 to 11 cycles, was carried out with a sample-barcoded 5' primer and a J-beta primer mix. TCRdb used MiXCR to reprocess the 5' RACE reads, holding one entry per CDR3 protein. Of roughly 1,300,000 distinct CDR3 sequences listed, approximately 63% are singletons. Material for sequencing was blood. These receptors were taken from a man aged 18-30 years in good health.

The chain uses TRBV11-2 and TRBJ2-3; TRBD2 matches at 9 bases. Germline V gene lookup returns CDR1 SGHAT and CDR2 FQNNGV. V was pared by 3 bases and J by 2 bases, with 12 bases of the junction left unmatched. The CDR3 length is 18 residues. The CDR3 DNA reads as TGTGCCAGCAGCTTTAGGCCCAACAGCGGGGGGTACACAGATACGCAGTATTTT. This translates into CASSFRPNSGGYTDTQYF.

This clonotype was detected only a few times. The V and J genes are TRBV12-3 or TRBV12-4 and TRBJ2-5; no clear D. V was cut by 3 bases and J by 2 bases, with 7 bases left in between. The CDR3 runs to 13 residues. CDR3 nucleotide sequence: TGTGCCAGCAGTTTGTACAGACAAGAGACCCAGTACTTC. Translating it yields CASSLYRQETQYF.

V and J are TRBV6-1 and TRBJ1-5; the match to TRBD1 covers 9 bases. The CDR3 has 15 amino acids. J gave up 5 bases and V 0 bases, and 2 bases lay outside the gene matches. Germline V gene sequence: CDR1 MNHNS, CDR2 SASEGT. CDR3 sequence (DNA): TGTGCCAGCAGTGAAGCGGGGACAGGGTATCAGCCCCAGCATTTT. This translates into CASSEAGTGYQPQHF.

CDR3 protein: CASSQGTRGLADTQYF. In DNA, the CDR3 is TGTGCCAGCAGCCAAGGGACTAGAGGTTTGGCAGATACGCAGTATTTT. This rearrangement joins TRBV14 to TRBJ2-3; 7 nucleotides agree with TRBD2. The CDR3 is 16 amino acids. After removal of 1 base from V and 4 bases from J, the junction contained 8 bases not matched to a gene. CDR1 and CDR2 (germline): SGHDN, FVKESK.

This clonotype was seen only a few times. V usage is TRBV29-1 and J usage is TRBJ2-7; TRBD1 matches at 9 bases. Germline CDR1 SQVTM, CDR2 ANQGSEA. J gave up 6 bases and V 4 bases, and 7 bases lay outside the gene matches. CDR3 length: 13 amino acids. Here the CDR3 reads CSVVWTGEREQYF. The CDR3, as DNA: TGCAGCGTTGTATGGACAGGGGAGCGCGAGCAGTACTTC.

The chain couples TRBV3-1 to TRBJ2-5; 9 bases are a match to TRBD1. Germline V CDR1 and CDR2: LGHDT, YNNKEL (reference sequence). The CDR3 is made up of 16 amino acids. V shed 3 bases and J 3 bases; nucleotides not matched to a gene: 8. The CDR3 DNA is TGTGCCAGCAGCCATGGGGACAGGGTAACCAAAGAGACCCAGTACTTC. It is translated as CASSHGDRVTKETQYF.

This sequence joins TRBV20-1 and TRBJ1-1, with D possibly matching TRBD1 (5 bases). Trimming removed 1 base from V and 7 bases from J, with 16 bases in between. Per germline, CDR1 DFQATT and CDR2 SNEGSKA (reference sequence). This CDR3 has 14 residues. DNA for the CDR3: TGCAGTGCTAGAGCTCCCAATAGGGGCTTTGAAGCTTTCTTT. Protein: CSARAPNRGFEAFF.

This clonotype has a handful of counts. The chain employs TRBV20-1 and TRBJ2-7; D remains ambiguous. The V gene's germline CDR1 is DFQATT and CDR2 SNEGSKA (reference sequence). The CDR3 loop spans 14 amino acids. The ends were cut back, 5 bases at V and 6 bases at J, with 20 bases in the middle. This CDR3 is CSAPPSPSKGEQYF. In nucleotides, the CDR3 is TGCAGTGCTCCCCCTTCCCCAAGCAAGGGCGAGCAGTACTTC.

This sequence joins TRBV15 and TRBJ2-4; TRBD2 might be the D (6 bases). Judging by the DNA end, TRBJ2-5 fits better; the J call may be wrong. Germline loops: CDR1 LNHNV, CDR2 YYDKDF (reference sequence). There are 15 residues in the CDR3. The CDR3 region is CATSRGEVGQETQYF. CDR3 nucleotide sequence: TGTGCCACCAGCCGAGGGGAGGTCGGCCAAGAGACCCAGTACTTC.

CDR3 sequence (DNA): TGTGCCAGCAGTTACCCAATCGGTGCTACGAACACTGAAGCTTTCTTT. Its protein is CASSYPIGATNTEAFF. The V gene is TRBV6-6, the J gene TRBJ1-1; no firm D call. This CDR3 has 16 amino acids. V was clipped by 2 bases and J by 1 base, with 14 bases between them. Germline V lookup: CDR1 MNHNY, CDR2 SVGAGI (reference sequence).

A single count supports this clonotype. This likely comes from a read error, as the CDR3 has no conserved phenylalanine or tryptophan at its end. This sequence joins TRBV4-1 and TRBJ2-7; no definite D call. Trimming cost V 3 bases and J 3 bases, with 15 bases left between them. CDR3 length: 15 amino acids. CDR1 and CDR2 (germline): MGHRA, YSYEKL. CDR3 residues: CASSHGPGDFYEQYL. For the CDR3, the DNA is TGCGCCAGCAGCCACGGGCCAGGTGATTTCTACGAGCAGTACTTG.

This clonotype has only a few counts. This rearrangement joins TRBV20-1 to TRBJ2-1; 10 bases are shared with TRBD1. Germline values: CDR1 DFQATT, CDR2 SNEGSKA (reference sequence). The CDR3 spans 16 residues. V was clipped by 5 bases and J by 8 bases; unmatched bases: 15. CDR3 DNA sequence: TGCAGTGCTCCCGGGACAGGGGTGGTGGCGATCGATGAGCAGTTCTTC. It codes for CSAPGTGVVAIDEQFF.

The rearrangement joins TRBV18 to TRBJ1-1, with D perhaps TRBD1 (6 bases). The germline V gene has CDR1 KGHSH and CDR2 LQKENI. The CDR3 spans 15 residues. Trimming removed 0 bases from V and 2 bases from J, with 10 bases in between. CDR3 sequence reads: CASSPPGTTNTEAFF. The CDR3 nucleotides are TGTGCCAGCTCACCACCGGGGACAACAAACACTGAAGCTTTCTTT.

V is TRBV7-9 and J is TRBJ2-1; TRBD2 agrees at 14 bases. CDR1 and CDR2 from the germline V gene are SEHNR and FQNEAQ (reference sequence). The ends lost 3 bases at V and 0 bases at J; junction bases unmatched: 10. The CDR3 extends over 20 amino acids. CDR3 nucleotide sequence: TGTGCCAGCAGCTTCTGGAGTGGGACTAGCGGGAGTCTCTCCTACAATGAGCAGTTCTTC. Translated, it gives CASSFWSGTSGSLSYNEQFF.

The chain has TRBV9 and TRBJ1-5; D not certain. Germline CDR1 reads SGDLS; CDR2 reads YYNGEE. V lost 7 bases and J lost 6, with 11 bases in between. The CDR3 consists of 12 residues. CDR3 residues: CASGRSVQPQHF. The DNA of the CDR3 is TGTGCCAGCGGCCGATCGGTTCAGCCCCAGCATTTT.

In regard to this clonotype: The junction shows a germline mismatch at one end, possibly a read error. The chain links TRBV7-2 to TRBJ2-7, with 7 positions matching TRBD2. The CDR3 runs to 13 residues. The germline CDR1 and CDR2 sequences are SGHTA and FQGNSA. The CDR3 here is CASSGSGTLEQYF. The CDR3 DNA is TGTGCCAGCAGCGGAAGCGGGACCCTCGAGCAATACTTC. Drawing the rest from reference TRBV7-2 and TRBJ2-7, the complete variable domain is GAGVSQSPSNKVTEKGKDVELRCDPISGHTALYWYRQSLGQGLEFLIYFQGNSAPDKSGLPSDRFSAERTGGSVSTLTIQRTQQEDSAVYLCASSGSGTLEQYFGPGTRLTVT.

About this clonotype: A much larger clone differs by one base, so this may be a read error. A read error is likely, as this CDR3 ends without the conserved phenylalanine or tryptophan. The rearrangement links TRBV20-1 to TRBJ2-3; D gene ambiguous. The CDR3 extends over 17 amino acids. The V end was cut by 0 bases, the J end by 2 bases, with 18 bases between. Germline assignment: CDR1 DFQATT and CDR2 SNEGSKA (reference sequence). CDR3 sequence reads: CSARDVLARSDTDTQYS. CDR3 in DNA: TGCAGTGCTAGAGATGTCCTTGCCCGCTCTGACACAGATACGCAGTATTCT.